This T cell receptor beta chain was sequenced in a study of T cell repertoires in cytomegalovirus infection. Study details: In public TCR beta signatures, there were indications of both CMV infection and matching HLA type.

Germline assignment: CDR1 SQVTM and CDR2 ANQGSEA. This CDR3 spans 15 amino acids. V shed 1 base and J 1 base; nucleotides not matched to a gene: 5. TCRdb processed the reads anew with MiXCR; each CDR3 protein has one entry. The sample holds approximately 500,000 distinct CDR3 sequences, 30% to 40% seen once. To note about this clonotype: The target antigen is unknown.

Whole-study results and caveats: Based on cumulative public TCR beta family frequency, carriers of CMV plus the relevant HLA were identified.

This sequence joins TRBV29-1 and TRBJ2-7, with TRBD2 matching 9 bases. The material was cultured PBMCs, obtained from culture after CMV antigen stimulation. The TCR comes from a human donor in good health (CMV status not recorded). Some clones in this sample may be carry-over from other donors' samples. This CDR3 is CSVEVLAGGSYEQYF. CDR3 in DNA: TGCAGCGTTGAAGTACTAGCGGGCGGTTCCTACGAGCAGTACTTC.